These 16 T cell receptor beta chains share one sample of origin, sequenced in a study of T cell repertoires in cytomegalovirus infection. One entry per CDR3 protein, called by TCRdb with MiXCR from the reads. The sample consists of some 800,000 distinct CDR3 sequences, 25% to 30% of them appearing once. Their cognate antigens are unknown. The specimen comprised cultured CD8+ T cells from PBMCs, sampled from culture after CMV antigen stimulation. Every receptor here comes from a human donor in good health (CMV status not recorded). Some clones in this sample may be carry-over from other donors' samples.

This clonotype was seen a few times. V gene TRBV29-1 combines with J gene TRBJ2-1; D uncertain. The germline V gene has CDR1 SQVTM and CDR2 ANQGSEA. There are 13 residues in the CDR3. Between the trimmed V and J ends, which lost 3 bases and 0 bases, there was a span of 6 bases. This CDR3 is CSVDSSSYNEQFF. CDR3 in DNA: TGCAGCGTTGACAGCAGCTCCTACAATGAGCAGTTCTTC.

The rearrangement links TRBV7-2 to TRBJ1-1; a possible D gene is TRBD1 (5 bases). Trimming left V 8 bases short and J 0 bases short, with 19 bases between. From germline, CDR1 is SGHTA and CDR2 FQGNSA. This CDR3 contains 16 residues. CDR3 sequence reads: CASRLSSGTVNTEAFF. CDR3 DNA sequence: TGTGCCAGCCGCCTTTCGTCCGGGACGGTGAACACTGAAGCTTTCTTT.

This sequence joins TRBV6-5 and TRBJ1-1; TRBD1 might be the D (6 bases). This CDR3 region has 14 residues. Germline lookup yields CDR1 MNHEY and CDR2 SVGAGI. V lost 4 bases and J lost 1, with 10 bases in between. This chain's CDR3 is CASSSDRWNTEAFF. The CDR3, as DNA: TGTGCCAGCAGTTCTGACAGGTGGAACACTGAAGCTTTCTTT.

The V gene is TRBV7-9, the J gene TRBJ1-2; D not certain. CDR1 SEHNR and CDR2 FQNEAQ come from the germline V gene (reference sequence). V lost 7 bases and J lost 5, with 17 bases in between. CDR3 length equals 14 residues. CDR3 loop: CASIPADRAYGYTF. In nucleotides, the CDR3 is TGTGCCAGCATCCCCGCCGACCGGGCTTATGGCTACACCTTC.

The J gene is TRBJ2-1, the V gene TRBV12-3 or TRBV12-4, with D perhaps TRBD1 (6 bases). The CDR3 is 13 residues long. The V and J ends lost 7 bases and 5 bases respectively, with 12 bases between them. The CDR3 nucleotides read TGTGCCAGCAATACAGGGTCGGACAATGAGCAGTTCTTC. It translates to CASNTGSDNEQFF.

This clonotype was counted a few times. V usage is TRBV4-1 and J usage is TRBJ2-6; the D is unclear. The CDR3 consists of 15 residues. The V end was cut by 1 base, the J end by 3 bases, with 7 bases between. Germline lookup yields CDR1 MGHRA and CDR2 YSYEKL. CDR3 DNA: TGCGCCAGCAGCCAAGCCGGCCTTGGGGCCAACGTCCTGACTTTC. Translated, it gives CASSQAGLGANVLTF.

There are many counts of this clonotype. The V and J genes are TRBV5-5 and TRBJ1-3; unclear D gene. Trimming cost V 4 bases and J 6 bases, with 8 bases left between them. CDR1 is SGHKS, CDR2 YYEKEE, per germline (reference sequence). The CDR3 runs 12 residues. The DNA of the CDR3 is TGTGCCAGCAGCCGGCGGTTAAACACCATATATTTT. The encoded protein is CASSRRLNTIYF.

CDR3 sequence: CASSPGDGGFYGYTF. Here the CDR3 DNA reads TGCGCCAGCAGCCCTGGGGACGGGGGATTCTATGGCTACACCTTC. V is TRBV4-1 and J is TRBJ1-2; D perhaps matches TRBD1 (5 bases). Trimming removed 4 bases from V and 4 bases from J, with 16 bases in between. Germline CDR1 reads MGHRA; CDR2 reads YSYEKL. The CDR3 covers 15 residues.

This clonotype has a handful of counts. V and J are TRBV11-2 and TRBJ1-5; TRBD1 is a possible D gene (6 bases). With 5 bases removed from V and 4 bases from J, the gap between germline ends came to 15 bases. Germline loops: CDR1 SGHAT, CDR2 FQNNGV. The CDR3 extends over 15 amino acids. The CDR3 protein is CASSLNGGANQPQHF. The CDR3 nucleotides are TGTGCCAGCAGCCTGAATGGGGGGGCTAATCAGCCCCAGCATTTT. The full variable domain, rest sourced from reference TRBV11-2 and TRBJ1-5, is EAGVAQSPRYKIIEKRQSVAFWCNPISGHATLYWYQQILGQGPKLLIQFQNNGVVDDSQLPKDRFSAERLKGVDSTLKIQPAKLEDSAVYLCASSLNGGANQPQHFGDGTRLSIL.

This clonotype was detected ten times or more. This sequence joins TRBV6-2 or TRBV6-3 and TRBJ1-5, with D maybe TRBD1 (6 bases). V lost 6 bases and J lost 3, with 15 bases in between. The CDR3 runs to 15 residues. The germline V gene has CDR1 MNHEY and CDR2 SVGEGT. The CDR3: CASRGGQFYNQPQHF. As DNA, the CDR3 is TGTGCCAGCAGGGGGGGACAATTTTACAATCAGCCCCAGCATTTT.

This clonotype was recorded a few times. The chain joins TRBV12-3 or TRBV12-4 to TRBJ2-7; 10 positions agree with TRBD1. With 5 bases clipped from V and 5 bases from J, the junction kept 9 bases outside the gene matches. This CDR3 spans 15 amino acids. CDR3 bases: TGTGCCAGCAGTCGTCCGGGACAGGGGATCCACGAGCAGTACTTC. It codes for CASSRPGQGIHEQYF.

The table lists this clonotype with many counts. Germline is not matched at one junction end, which may reflect a read error. V usage is TRBV27 and J usage is TRBJ1-1; D is unclear. The CDR3 has 14 residues. CDR1 is MNHEY, CDR2 SMNVEV, per germline (reference sequence). The CDR3 protein is CASSLSAVNTEAFF. DNA of the CDR3: TGTGCCAGCAGCTTATCTGCAGTGAACACTGAAGCTTTCTTT.

The CDR3 DNA sequence: TGTGCCAGCAGTGAATTCGAAGGCTTCACTGAAGCTTTCTTT. Translated, it gives CASSEFEGFTEAFF. The V call is TRBV25-1, the J call TRBJ1-1; D call uncertain. The germline V gene has CDR1 MGHDK and CDR2 SYGVNS. There are 14 residues in the CDR3. Trimming took off 1 base at V and 4 bases at J, with 10 bases between the two ends.

The chain carries TRBV20-1 and TRBJ1-5; a weak D match, TRBD1 (6 bases). There are 14 residues in the CDR3. Germline V gives CDR1 DFQATT, CDR2 SNEGSKA (reference sequence). Trimming stripped 6 bases from V and 1 base from J, with 13 bases between. CDR3 DNA sequence: TGCAGTGCCAGGGGCGGGGTGAGCAATCAGCCCCAGCATTTT. It codes for CSARGGVSNQPQHF.

V gene TRBV7-8 combines with J gene TRBJ2-1; 11 bases are a match to TRBD2. Unmatched junction bases numbered 5, after V lost 5 bases and J lost 5 bases. The CDR3 is made up of 15 amino acids. Germline CDR1 and CDR2: SGHVS and FQNEAQ. In DNA, the CDR3 is TGTGCCAGCAGCCCTAGCGGGGGGCTAAACAATGAGCAGTTCTTC. It specifies CASSPSGGLNNEQFF. Full variable domain (outside the CDR3, taken from reference TRBV7-8 and TRBJ2-1): GAGVSQSPRYKVAKRGQDVALRCDPISGHVSLFWYQQALGQGPEFLTYFQNEAQLDKSGLPSDRFFAERPEGSVSTLKIQRTQQEDSAVYLCASSPSGGLNNEQFFGPGTRLTVL.

The table lists this clonotype with many counts. The chain is built from TRBV6-1 and TRBJ2-3; D gene ambiguous. This CDR3 has 15 amino acids. Germline V gene data show CDR1 as MNHNS and CDR2 as SASEGT. Trimming left V 1 base short and J 1 base short, with 9 bases between. The CDR3 DNA reads as TGTGCCAGCAGTGAAGAGGGTTTTGGCACAGATACGCAGTATTTT. Protein product: CASSEEGFGTDTQYF.